The 27 T cell receptor beta chains below were found in one sample sequenced in a study of Siglec-9 on CD8 T cells in melanoma. Here immunoSEQ multiplex PCR was the method, and the copy in TCRdb shows in-frame clones only, minus some. The table includes approximately 35,000 clones, more than 65% detected once. Source material: Siglec-9- CD8+ T cells sorted from blood. The receptors were sampled from a human donor in good health.

V and J are TRBV2 and TRBJ2-7, with TRBD1 matching over 7 bases. The CDR3 is made up of 15 amino acids. Germline lookup yields CDR1 SNHLY and CDR2 FYNNEI. Unmatched junction bases numbered 10, after V lost 1 base and J lost 7 bases. The CDR3 spells CASSEGGTAVEEQYF. Here the CDR3 DNA reads TGTGCCAGCAGTGAAGGGGGGACAGCGGTTGAGGAGCAGTACTTC.

The CDR3 DNA reads as TGTGCCAGCAGCTTAGTTAATACCGCACCCGATGAGCAGTTCTTC. This sequence encodes CASSLVNTAPDEQFF. This sequence joins TRBV7-3 and TRBJ2-1; D remains ambiguous. V was pared by 2 bases and J by 8 bases, with 16 bases between. The germline V gene encodes CDR1 SGHTA and CDR2 FQGTGA. The CDR3 extends over 15 amino acids.

The chain combines TRBV11-2 with TRBJ2-3; 9 bases fit TRBD2. This CDR3 spans 15 amino acids. Germline CDR1 reads SGHAT; CDR2 reads FQNNGV. Trimming removed 4 bases from V and 3 bases from J; junction bases left unmatched: 5. In nucleotides, the CDR3 is TGTGCCAGCAGCTATAGCGGGGGAGCGACAGATACGCAGTATTTT. Its protein is CASSYSGGATDTQYF.

CDR3 in DNA: TGTGCCAGCAGTTTATGGTCTAGCGGGGAAGAGACCCAGTACTTC. The encoded protein is CASSLWSSGEETQYF. The chain links TRBV27 to TRBJ2-5, with 9 bases identical to TRBD2. This CDR3 spans 15 amino acids. Germline CDR1 reads MNHEY; CDR2 reads SMNVEV (reference sequence). After removal of 1 base from V and 3 bases from J, the junction contained 3 bases not matched to a gene.

The V gene is TRBV6-5, the J gene TRBJ2-2, with 8 bases fitting TRBD2. The CDR3 runs to 15 residues. V lost 6 bases and J lost 5; bases outside the gene matches: 8. CDR1 is MNHEY, CDR2 SVGAGI, per germline. Here the CDR3 reads CASSHGREGTGELFF. CDR3 nucleotide sequence: TGTGCCAGCAGCCACGGGAGGGAGGGGACCGGGGAGCTGTTTTTT.

The genes are TRBV4-1 and TRBJ2-1; 7 nucleotides agree with TRBD1. Germline V gene sequence: CDR1 MGHRA, CDR2 YSYEKL. J gave up 7 bases and V 0 bases, and 6 bases lay outside the gene matches. The CDR3 is made up of 15 amino acids. CDR3 in amino acids: CASSQDRGQGNEQFF. The CDR3 DNA reads TGCGCCAGCAGCCAAGATAGGGGGCAGGGGAATGAGCAGTTCTTC.

The chain links TRBV11-2 to TRBJ1-1; D unresolved. This CDR3 is built from 15 residues. The germline V gene encodes CDR1 SGHAT and CDR2 FQNNGV. V was cut by 5 bases and J by 4 bases, with 17 bases left in between. DNA for the CDR3: TGTGCCAGCAGCCGGGATTACGGGGTAGGCACTGAAGCTTTCTTT. Its translation is CASSRDYGVGTEAFF.

V is TRBV7-9 and J is TRBJ2-4; tentatively, D is TRBD1 or TRBD2 (5 bases each). Looked up from germline, CDR1 is SEHNR and CDR2 is FQNEAQ (reference sequence). Trimming pared 1 base from V and 2 bases from J, leaving 12 bases between. CDR3 length: 16 residues. Here the CDR3 reads CASSLVSPGPKNIQYF. CDR3 coding DNA: TGTGCCAGCAGCTTAGTCTCCCCGGGACCCAAAAACATTCAGTACTTC.

This rearrangement joins TRBV13 to TRBJ2-7; D gene unclear. V lost 0 bases and J 0 bases, leaving 9 bases between the germline ends. Germline CDR1 and CDR2: PRHDT and FYEKMQ (reference sequence). The CDR3 is 15 residues long. DNA for the CDR3: TGTGCCAGCAGCTTAGGACGGTTACACTCCTACGAGCAGTACTTC. Translated: CASSLGRLHSYEQYF.

This chain links TRBV13 with TRBJ2-7; 9 positions agree with TRBD2. V lost 3 bases to trimming and J lost 6 bases; unmatched junction nucleotides: 15. The CDR3 contains 17 residues. Germline CDR1 reads PRHDT; CDR2 reads FYEKMQ (reference sequence). This CDR3 reads CASSFLSRREGPGEQYF. The CDR3 DNA follows: TGTGCCAGCAGCTTCCTTTCGAGGCGGGAGGGCCCCGGCGAGCAGTACTTC.

The chain joins TRBV11-2 to TRBJ2-5; no definite D call. V lost 0 bases and J lost 5, with 13 bases in between. Germline V gives CDR1 SGHAT, CDR2 FQNNGV. The CDR3 is made up of 15 amino acids. CDR3 bases: TGTGCCAGCAGCTTAGAGTATGGATTGGGGGAGACCCAGTACTTC. As protein: CASSLEYGLGETQYF.

The V and J genes are TRBV7-9 and TRBJ2-2; 9 bases map to TRBD1. The length of the CDR3 is 16 residues. J gave up 3 bases and V 8 bases, and 10 bases lay outside the gene matches. Germline-derived CDR1 and CDR2 are SEHNR and FQNEAQ (reference sequence). The CDR3 sequence: CASGTYRGHYTGELFF. The DNA for the CDR3 is TGTGCCAGCGGAACTTACAGGGGGCATTACACCGGGGAGCTGTTTTTT.

V is TRBV6-6 and J is TRBJ1-2; D gene uncertain. Germline V gene data show CDR1 as MNHNY and CDR2 as SVGAGI (reference sequence). V was clipped by 2 bases and J by 4 bases, with 8 bases between them. This CDR3 spans 13 amino acids. The CDR3 DNA is TGTGCCAGCAGTTACGGCCAGTTCTATGGCTACACCTTC. It is translated as CASSYGQFYGYTF.

CDR3 bases: TGCAGCGTTGAAGGGACTAGCGGGGGGGAAACAGATACGCAGTATTTT. This codes for CSVEGTSGGETDTQYF. J is TRBJ2-3 and V is TRBV29-1, with 15 bases fitting TRBD2. CDR1 is SQVTM and CDR2 is ANQGSEA in the germline V gene. The CDR3 is 16 amino acids. With V trimmed by 1 base and J by 3 bases, 2 bases remained unmatched.

The rearrangement uses TRBV28 and TRBJ1-5; possible D gene TRBD1, 5 bases. Germline V lookup: CDR1 MDHEN, CDR2 SYDVKM. Trimming left V 5 bases short and J 4 bases short, with 15 bases between. The CDR3 spans 15 residues. In DNA form, the CDR3 reads TGTGCCAGCAGTCGACTGGGGGTATCAAATCAGCCCCAGCATTTT. This gives the protein CASSRLGVSNQPQHF.

The J gene is TRBJ1-2, the V gene TRBV7-6; D not resolved. Per germline, CDR1 SGHVS and CDR2 FNYEAQ. The CDR3 length is 16 residues. Trimming removed 5 bases at V and 3 bases at J, with 19 bases between. The CDR3, as DNA: TGTGCCAGCAGCGCGGACTTTTCCACCCGAGACTATGGCTACACCTTC. As protein: CASSADFSTRDYGYTF.

The chain couples TRBV7-9 to TRBJ2-7; 8 nucleotides align to TRBD2. The CDR3 runs to 15 residues. V shed 3 bases and J 5 bases; nucleotides not matched to a gene: 9. Per the germline V gene, CDR1 is SEHNR and CDR2 is FQNEAQ (reference sequence). CDR3 DNA sequence: TGTGCCAGCAGCTTGCCTCTAGCGGGCGGGGACGAGCAGTACTTC. As protein: CASSLPLAGGDEQYF.

This clone has only one observation. This sequence joins TRBV7-9 and TRBJ1-1; D ambiguous. Germline V gene data show CDR1 as SEHNR and CDR2 as FQNEAQ (reference sequence). Trimming removed 5 bases from V and 4 bases from J, with 14 bases in between. The CDR3 has 14 residues. CDR3 nucleotides: TGTGCCAGCAGCCCCACGGCGGAATCCACTGAAGCTTTCTTT. It translates to CASSPTAESTEAFF.

In its sample, this clone was seen once. The CDR3 reads CASSLVGQGWFRETQYF. The CDR3, as DNA: TGCGCCAGCAGCTTGGTAGGGCAGGGCTGGTTTCGAGAGACCCAGTACTTC. This chain joins TRBV5-1 and TRBJ2-5; D possibly corresponds to TRBD1 (5 bases). This CDR3 has 17 amino acids. Trimming shortened V by 0 bases and J by 4 bases, and 19 bases separated the two germline ends. Germline V gene sequence: CDR1 SGHRS, CDR2 YFSETQ.

The rearrangement joins TRBV4-1 to TRBJ1-2, with D maybe TRBD1 (6 bases). The CDR3 loop spans 15 amino acids. In germline, CDR1 is MGHRA, CDR2 YSYEKL. V was trimmed by 4 bases and J by 3 bases, leaving 15 bases between them. DNA for the CDR3: TGCGCCAGCAGCCGAGAAGCAGGGGCCCACTATGGCTACACCTTC. It translates to CASSREAGAHYGYTF.

CDR3: CASSLAGPQFF. In DNA, the CDR3 is TGTGCCAGCAGCTTGGCGGGCCCTCAGTTCTTC. The chain links TRBV11-2 to TRBJ2-1; D may be TRBD2 (5 bases). Germline CDR1 and CDR2: SGHAT and FQNNGV. Trimming left V 3 bases short and J 13 bases short, with 10 bases between. The CDR3 is made up of 11 amino acids.

The chain combines TRBV7-2 with TRBJ2-2; perhaps TRBD1 as D (5 bases). Germline V CDR1 and CDR2: SGHTA, FQGNSA. The V end was cut by 6 bases, the J end by 3 bases, with 8 bases between. The CDR3 runs to 13 residues. CDR3 DNA: TGTGCCAGCAGGGGGCTTTACACCGGGGAGCTGTTTTTT. It translates to CASRGLYTGELFF.

This clone was seen a single time. The gene calls are TRBV30 and TRBJ2-7; 8 positions agree with TRBD1. Germline CDR1 reads GTSNPN; CDR2 reads SVGIG (reference sequence). The CDR3 sequence is 14 residues long. The ends lost 3 bases at V and 1 base at J; junction bases unmatched: 5. CDR3 region: CAWSPGTGSYEQYF. The CDR3 DNA reads as TGTGCCTGGAGCCCCGGGACAGGTTCCTACGAGCAGTACTTC.

The chain carries TRBV6-6 and TRBJ1-4, with D hard to call. The CDR3 sequence is 16 residues long. V was shortened by 6 bases and J by 4 bases, with 18 bases between the two germline ends. CDR1 is MNHNY and CDR2 is SVGAGI in the germline V gene (reference sequence). In nucleotides, the CDR3 is TGTGCCAGCAGATACCCAAGCGAGGCCCGTAATGAAAAACTGTTTTTT. It translates to CASRYPSEARNEKLFF.

This sequence joins TRBV7-2 and TRBJ2-1, with a tentative D call TRBD2 (5 bases). CDR1 SGHTA and CDR2 FQGNSA come from the germline V gene. Trimming took 3 bases from V and 8 from J, leaving 11 bases between them. The CDR3 covers 13 residues. In nucleotides, the CDR3 is TGTGCCAGCAGCTTTGGGAGTGTGGATGAGCAGTTCTTC. It codes for CASSFGSVDEQFF.

In its sample, this clone was seen once. The rearrangement joins TRBV14 to TRBJ2-7; 7 bases line up with TRBD2. Trimming cost V 4 bases and J 0 bases; bases outside gene matches: 6. CDR1 is SGHDN and CDR2 is FVKESK in the germline V gene. The CDR3 length is 15 residues. The CDR3 nucleotides are TGTGCCAGCAGCCGAGGAGCGGGGTTCTCCTACGAGCAGTACTTC. Its protein is CASSRGAGFSYEQYF.

This clone was found a few times. CDR3 in DNA: TGTGCCTGGAGCGTTCTCATGGACACTGAAGCTTTCTTT. Translating gives CAWSVLMDTEAFF. V usage is TRBV30 and J usage is TRBJ1-1, with D uncertain. V dropped 3 bases and J dropped 3 bases, with 11 bases sitting between them. Germline loops: CDR1 GTSNPN, CDR2 SVGIG (reference sequence). CDR3 length: 13 residues.